This entry lists 16 T cell receptor beta chains sequenced from one sample in a study of siplizumab effects on memory and regulatory T cells. Profiled with immunoSEQ multiplex PCR; TCRdb holds only in-frame clones, not every one. The table lists tens of thousands of clones, over 70% of them singletons. Material for sequencing was Tregs sorted from blood. All receptors derive from a human donor in good health.

The chain employs TRBV6-1 and TRBJ2-5; TRBD1 agrees at 8 bases. The J call may be faulty, since TRBJ2-7 better matches the DNA end. The CDR3 has 15 amino acids. Germline assignment: CDR1 MNHNS and CDR2 SASEGT. CDR3 in DNA: TGTGCCACCCGGACAGGGAGATTTCCAACCTACGAGCAGTACTTC. Protein product: CATRTGRFPTYEQYF.

This chain uses TRBV10-2 with TRBJ2-1, with D perhaps TRBD1 or TRBD2 (5 bases each). Trimming shortened V by 6 bases and J by 4 bases, and 16 bases separated the two germline ends. The CDR3 has 15 residues. Germline V lookup: CDR1 WSHSY, CDR2 SAAADI. This chain's CDR3 is CASRGAGTLYNEQFF. The CDR3 DNA reads TGCGCCAGCAGGGGTGCCGGGACGCTTTACAATGAGCAGTTCTTC.

The genes are TRBV28 and TRBJ2-2, with D possibly matching TRBD1 (7 bases). CDR3 size: 16 residues. Trimming pared 6 bases from V and 4 bases from J, leaving 18 bases between. Looked up from germline, CDR1 is MDHEN and CDR2 is SYDVKM. CDR3 region: CASSLRGNRGTGELFF. In nucleotides, the CDR3 is TGTGCCAGCAGCCTTCGGGGGAACAGGGGCACCGGGGAGCTGTTTTTT.

The table lists this clone with a few counts. The chain has TRBV7-9 and TRBJ1-5; maybe TRBD1 (6 bases). This CDR3 region has 12 residues. Germline assignment: CDR1 SEHNR and CDR2 FQNEAQ (reference sequence). Deletions cut 10 bases from V and 1 base from J, with 8 bases between. In nucleotides, the CDR3 is TGTGCCAACAGGGTGAGCAATCAGCCCCAGCATTTT. It codes for CANRVSNQPQHF.

The chain couples TRBV28 to TRBJ2-1; 9 nucleotides match TRBD2. V dropped 5 bases and J dropped 0; count of bases not matched to a gene: 5. CDR3 length: 16 residues. CDR1 and CDR2 from the germline V gene are MDHEN and SYDVKM. The CDR3 DNA follows: TGTGCCAGCAGTATCCTAGCGGGGAGCTCCTACAATGAGCAGTTCTTC. Protein sequence: CASSILAGSSYNEQFF.

V gene TRBV28 combines with J gene TRBJ1-4; D is possibly TRBD1 (5 bases). The V and J ends lost 3 bases and 4 bases respectively, with 9 bases between them. The CDR3 is 14 amino acids. Germline assignment: CDR1 MDHEN and CDR2 SYDVKM. CDR3 in DNA: TGTGCCAGCAGTTTCGGGGGACTTAATGAAAAACTGTTTTTT. Translating it yields CASSFGGLNEKLFF.

The chain joins TRBV6-5 to TRBJ2-1, with 7 bases identical to TRBD2. Germline CDR1 and CDR2: MNHEY and SVGAGI. V lost 10 bases to trimming and J lost 4 bases; unmatched junction nucleotides: 10. The CDR3 is made up of 14 amino acids. CDR3 DNA sequence: TGTGCCACCCATAGGGGAGGGACGTACAATGAGCAGTTCTTC. This sequence encodes CATHRGGTYNEQFF.

This chain links TRBV12-5 with TRBJ2-3; 7 bases map to TRBD1. The J segment lost 4 bases and the V segment lost 2 bases, leaving 6 bases of the junction unmatched. There are 15 residues in the CDR3. The germline gives CDR1 LGHNT, CDR2 FRNRAP. The CDR3 is CASGLNRGAADTQYF. The CDR3 DNA sequence: TGTGCTAGTGGTTTGAACAGGGGCGCCGCAGATACGCAGTATTTT. The full variable domain, in which reference TRBV12-5 and TRBJ2-3 provide the parts outside the CDR3, is DARVTQTPRHKVTEMGQEVTMRCQPILGHNTVFWYRQTMMQGLELLAYFRNRAPLDDSGMPKDRFSAEMPDATLATLKIQPSEPRDSAVYFCASGLNRGAADTQYFGPGTRLTVL.

This clone showed up just once. The chain couples TRBV7-3 to TRBJ2-1; 8 bases align to TRBD2. Trimming removed 5 bases from V and 2 bases from J; junction bases left unmatched: 5. The CDR3 runs to 15 residues. Germline V lookup: CDR1 SGHTA, CDR2 FQGTGA. The DNA of the CDR3 is TGTGCCAGCAGCACAAGCGGGAGTGCCTACAATGAGCAGTTCTTC. It codes for CASSTSGSAYNEQFF.

The V gene is TRBV5-1, the J gene TRBJ1-6, with 9 bases that match TRBD1. The J segment lost 7 bases and the V segment lost 6 bases, leaving 17 bases of the junction unmatched. This CDR3 is 18 amino acids long. Germline-derived CDR1 and CDR2 are SGHRS and YFSETQ. The CDR3 coding sequence is TGCGCCAGCACCCCCGGTACCGGGACAGGGTCTCGGAATTCACCCCTCCACTTT. Encoded protein: CASTPGTGTGSRNSPLHF.

The chain combines TRBV30 with TRBJ2-2, with D possibly matching TRBD2 (6 bases). V shed 1 base and J shed 6 bases, with 9 bases lying between them. The CDR3 contains 13 residues. CDR1 is GTSNPN, CDR2 SVGIG, per germline (reference sequence). Here the CDR3 DNA reads TGTGCCTGGAGTGGGCGGGACGCCGGGGAGCTGTTTTTT. It encodes CAWSGRDAGELFF.

This clone appeared once. The chain employs TRBV6-1 and TRBJ2-5, with a tentative D call TRBD1 (6 bases). The closer fit of TRBJ2-7 to the DNA end suggests the J call may be wrong. This CDR3 has 13 residues. CDR1 and CDR2 from the germline V gene are MNHNS and SASEGT. CDR3 coding DNA: TGTGCCAGCAGTCACAACAGGGCCTACGAGCAGTACTTC. Its translation is CASSHNRAYEQYF.

This rearrangement joins TRBV9 to TRBJ1-2; D perhaps matches TRBD1 (6 bases). From germline, CDR1 is SGDLS and CDR2 YYNGEE. Trimming removed 3 bases at V and 3 bases at J, with 12 bases between. The CDR3 runs 14 residues. The CDR3 coding sequence is TGTGCCAGCAGCGCAGATACAGGGTACTATGGCTACACCTTC. Its translation is CASSADTGYYGYTF.

The chain joins TRBV10-3 to TRBJ1-6; D gene uncertain. The germline gives CDR1 ENHRY, CDR2 SYGVKD. This CDR3 comprises 14 residues. Trimming left V 3 bases short and J 6 bases short, with 9 bases between. The CDR3 DNA sequence: TGTGCCATCAGTGAAGGTAGCCTTAATTCACCCCTCCACTTT. It encodes CAISEGSLNSPLHF.

V gene TRBV27 combines with J gene TRBJ1-2; 7 bases fit TRBD1. Germline loops: CDR1 MNHEY, CDR2 SMNVEV (reference sequence). V gave up 4 bases and J gave up 4 bases; unmatched junction bases: 6. The CDR3 is 14 amino acids. CDR3 coding DNA: TGTGCCAGCAGTTCAGGGGGGGAACCCTATGGCTACACCTTC. This codes for CASSSGGEPYGYTF.

The rearrangement uses TRBV7-2 and TRBJ2-3; D remains unclear. Trimming cost V 5 bases and J 6 bases, with 12 bases left between them. This CDR3 is 13 amino acids long. Germline V gives CDR1 SGHTA, CDR2 FQGNSA. CDR3 loop: CASSPKTLDTQYF. Here the CDR3 DNA reads TGTGCCAGCAGCCCAAAAACTCTGGATACGCAGTATTTT. The variable domain in full, completed from reference TRBV7-2 and TRBJ2-3, reads GAGVSQSPSNKVTEKGKDVELRCDPISGHTALYWYRQSLGQGLEFLIYFQGNSAPDKSGLPSDRFSAERTGGSVSTLTIQRTQQEDSAVYLCASSPKTLDTQYFGPGTRLTVL.